Presented here are 24 T cell receptor beta chains from one specimen sequenced in a study of cytotoxic CD8 clonotypes in ibrutinib-treated CLL. The table came from immunoSEQ multiplex PCR; TCRdb's copy has only in-frame clones and leaves some out. Of 49,000 or so clones in the sample, more than 45% were seen once. Material: PBMCs, obtained after 12 months of ibrutinib treatment. The receptors derive from a human donor with chronic lymphocytic leukemia.

This clone occurred a few times. This chain uses TRBV6-1 with TRBJ1-2; D not resolved. V lost 2 bases and J 5 bases, leaving 6 bases between the germline ends. The germline V gene encodes CDR1 MNHNS and CDR2 SASEGT. The CDR3 loop spans 12 amino acids. The CDR3 coding sequence is TGTGCCAGCAGTGAACGGGCGTATGGCTACACCTTC. Its translation: CASSERAYGYTF.

This chain links TRBV7-8 with TRBJ2-7; 7 bases line up with TRBD2. This CDR3 is built from 17 residues. With 3 bases clipped from V and 7 bases from J, the junction kept 18 bases outside the gene matches. Germline-derived CDR1 and CDR2 are SGHVS and FQNEAQ. The CDR3 sequence is CASSLGLRLARPGEQYF. CDR3 DNA sequence: TGTGCCAGCAGCTTGGGGCTCCGACTAGCCCGACCGGGGGAGCAGTACTTC.

This sequence joins TRBV20-1 and TRBJ1-2; unclear D gene. V was pared by 5 bases and J by 8 bases, with 12 bases between. Per the germline V gene, CDR1 is DFQATT and CDR2 is SNEGSKA (reference sequence). The CDR3 is 11 residues long. The CDR3 region is CSAFNSGGYTF. The CDR3 DNA is TGCAGTGCTTTTAACTCTGGGGGCTACACCTTC.

V usage is TRBV7-9 and J usage is TRBJ2-3; the D is unclear. Trimming stripped 3 bases from V and 2 bases from J, with 0 bases between. The CDR3 is made up of 11 amino acids. Per germline, CDR1 SEHNR and CDR2 FQNEAQ (reference sequence). CDR3 amino acids: CASSFTDTQYF. The CDR3, as DNA: TGTGCCAGCAGCTTCACAGATACGCAGTATTTT.

The V and J genes are TRBV28 and TRBJ1-3; TRBD1 might be the D (5 bases). The CDR3 extends over 18 amino acids. V dropped 5 bases and J dropped 0 bases, with 20 bases sitting between them. Germline V gene sequence: CDR1 MDHEN, CDR2 SYDVKM. The CDR3 DNA reads TGTGCCAGCAGTCCCCAGGGATTAGGTGGCCACTCTGGAAACACCATATATTTT. This sequence encodes CASSPQGLGGHSGNTIYF. The full variable domain, with the rest looked up from reference TRBV28 and TRBJ1-3, is DVKVTQSSRYLVKRTGEKVFLECVQDMDHENMFWYRQDPGLGLRLIYFSYDVKMKEKGDIPEGYSVSREKKERFSLILESASTNQTSMYLCASSPQGLGGHSGNTIYFGEGSWLTVV.

V is TRBV10-3 and J is TRBJ2-2; D might be TRBD1 or TRBD2, each matching 5 bases. The CDR3 has 16 residues. Trimming stripped 5 bases from V and 0 bases from J, with 13 bases between. CDR1 and CDR2 from the germline V gene are ENHRY and SYGVKD. The CDR3, as DNA: TGTGCCATCAGTTCCGGGACCCAGGCGAACACCGGGGAGCTGTTTTTT. Translating it yields CAISSGTQANTGELFF.

For this clone: At one of its ends the junction is not consistent with the germline gene, which may arise from a read error. The chain employs TRBV5-3 and TRBJ1-1; D is possibly TRBD1 (5 bases). TRBV5-3 is an open reading frame whose function is uncertain. The CDR3 consists of 12 residues. The CDR3 nucleotides are TGTGCCAGCAGCTTTGGGGGCACTGAAGCTTTCTTT. It yields the protein CASSFGGTEAFF.

The table lists this clone with a few counts. V is TRBV7-2 and J is TRBJ1-5; 12 nucleotides line up with TRBD1. CDR1 and CDR2 from the germline V gene are SGHTA and FQGNSA. The CDR3 is made up of 15 amino acids. Trimming cost V 4 bases and J 5 bases; bases outside gene matches: 3. Written as DNA, the CDR3 is TGTGCCAGCAGCTCTGGGACAGGGGGCTATCAGCCCCAGCATTTT. It is translated as CASSSGTGGYQPQHF.

The chain couples TRBV30 to TRBJ2-7, with D uncertain. The CDR3 spans 11 residues. CDR1 and CDR2 (germline): GTSNPN, SVGIG (reference sequence). The V and J ends lost 3 bases and 4 bases respectively, with 7 bases between them. The CDR3 sequence: CAWSARYEQYF. The CDR3, as DNA: TGTGCCTGGAGCGCAAGGTACGAGCAGTACTTC.

The chain joins TRBV18 to TRBJ1-2, with D possibly being TRBD1 (5 bases). CDR1 KGHSH and CDR2 LQKENI come from the germline V gene. This CDR3 region has 15 residues. Trimming removed 6 bases from V and 2 bases from J, with 16 bases in between. The CDR3: CASSPGPGENYGYTF. The DNA of the CDR3 is TGTGCCAGCTCTCCTGGCCCGGGGGAGAACTATGGCTACACCTTC.

The CDR3 DNA sequence: TGTGCCAGCCTCGGGGTTAGGGCACAAGAGACCCAGTACTTC. Protein: CASLGVRAQETQYF. This chain joins TRBV7-9 and TRBJ2-5; D may be TRBD2 (5 bases). The V end was cut by 8 bases, the J end by 2 bases, with 15 bases between. Per the germline V gene, CDR1 is SEHNR and CDR2 is FQNEAQ (reference sequence). The CDR3 spans 14 residues.

The chain joins TRBV18 to TRBJ1-3; the match to TRBD1 covers 7 bases. CDR3 size: 15 residues. V was pared by 4 bases and J by 5 bases, with 8 bases of the junction left unmatched. Germline CDR1 reads KGHSH; CDR2 reads LQKENI. The DNA of the CDR3 is TGTGCCAGCTCACGAGAGTCAGGGGGAAGAAACACCATATATTTT. It yields the protein CASSRESGGRNTIYF.

The rearrangement links TRBV5-1 to TRBJ1-2; TRBD1 agrees at 7 bases. CDR3 length: 14 residues. The V segment lost 5 bases and the J segment 2 bases; nucleotides outside the gene matches: 6. CDR1 is SGHRS, CDR2 YFSETQ, per germline. This CDR3 is CASSLMGQNYGYTF. The CDR3 DNA sequence: TGCGCCAGCAGTTTGATGGGACAGAACTATGGCTACACCTTC.

J is TRBJ1-1 and V is TRBV9; D remains unclear. From germline, CDR1 is SGDLS and CDR2 YYNGEE. Deletions cut 0 bases from V and 3 bases from J, with 9 bases between. The CDR3 has 14 amino acids. CDR3 amino acids: CASSVVREDTEAFF. DNA for the CDR3: TGTGCCAGCAGCGTAGTTCGGGAGGACACTGAAGCTTTCTTT.

The chain joins TRBV5-1 to TRBJ2-4, with D unclear. The CDR3 has 12 residues. V dropped 4 bases and J dropped 15 bases, with 17 bases sitting between them. CDR1 and CDR2 (germline): SGHRS, YFSETQ. The CDR3 bases are TGCGCCAGCAGCGGCGACACGGTCGTTCTGTACTTC. Translated, it gives CASSGDTVVLYF. Complete variable domain (other parts from reference TRBV5-1 and TRBJ2-4): KAGVTQTPRYLIKTRGQQVTLSCSPISGHRSVSWYQQTPGQGLQFLFEYFSETQRNKGNFPGRFSGRQFSNSRSEMNVSTLELGDSALYLCASSGDTVVLYFGAGTRLSVL.

This rearrangement joins TRBV7-9 to TRBJ2-3, with D uncertain. Germline loops: CDR1 SEHNR, CDR2 FQNEAQ (reference sequence). The V and J ends lost 1 base and 1 base respectively, with 6 bases between them. The CDR3 totals 14 residues. The CDR3 sequence: CASSLGSGTDTQYF. CDR3 sequence (DNA): TGTGCCAGCAGCTTAGGGTCGGGCACAGATACGCAGTATTTT.

This chain links TRBV14 with TRBJ1-2; no definite D call. V lost 4 bases to trimming and J lost 5 bases, with 11 bases between them. The CDR3 loop spans 13 amino acids. The germline V gene has CDR1 SGHDN and CDR2 FVKESK. The CDR3 nucleotides read TGTGCCAGCAGCCCCGGCGGGCCGTATGGCTACACCTTC. Encoded protein: CASSPGGPYGYTF.

The chain uses TRBV5-1 and TRBJ2-2; D unresolved. The germline gives CDR1 SGHRS, CDR2 YFSETQ. The CDR3 length is 14 residues. Between the trimmed V and J ends, which lost 2 bases and 5 bases, there was a span of 10 bases. The CDR3 DNA sequence: TGCGCCAGCAGCTTTTCTAGTGAGACCGGGGAGCTGTTTTTT. It specifies CASSFSSETGELFF.

V is TRBV2 and J is TRBJ2-1; 13 nucleotides match TRBD2. V was pared by 10 bases and J by 9 bases, with 9 bases of the junction left unmatched. Germline V gene data show CDR1 as SNHLY and CDR2 as FYNNEI. The CDR3 has 14 amino acids. In nucleotides, the CDR3 is TGTGCCAACCAATGGACTAGCGGGAGTGGTGAGCAGTTCTTC. Encoded protein: CANQWTSGSGEQFF.

This clone appeared a few times. This CDR3 reads CAAADRTYGYTF. The CDR3 nucleotides are TGTGCCGCAGCTGACAGAACCTATGGCTACACCTTC. This rearrangement joins TRBV28 to TRBJ1-2, with D possibly matching TRBD1 (5 bases). Germline V CDR1 and CDR2: MDHEN, SYDVKM. Between the trimmed V and J ends, which lost 11 bases and 4 bases, there was a span of 14 bases. The CDR3 consists of 12 residues.

This clone turned up a few times. The J gene is TRBJ2-3, the V gene TRBV5-1; D gene unclear. The length of the CDR3 is 15 residues. Per germline, CDR1 SGHRS and CDR2 YFSETQ. Trimming removed 0 bases at V and 1 base at J, with 9 bases between. Here the CDR3 DNA reads TGCGCCAGCAGCTTGGGGCCAGTACGCACAGATACGCAGTATTTT. This gives the protein CASSLGPVRTDTQYF.

A single count supports this clone. J is TRBJ2-7 and V is TRBV29-1; 10 bases match TRBD1. With V trimmed by 6 bases and J by 0 bases, 5 bases remained unmatched. Germline V gene sequence: CDR1 SQVTM, CDR2 ANQGSEA. The CDR3 runs 14 residues. The CDR3 loop is CSVWTGGYSYEQYF. The CDR3 DNA follows: TGCAGCGTCTGGACAGGGGGTTACTCCTACGAGCAGTACTTC.

This clone came up a few times. The V call is TRBV30, the J call TRBJ1-4; the match to TRBD1 covers 12 bases. CDR1 and CDR2 from the germline V gene are GTSNPN and SVGIG (reference sequence). The CDR3 has 14 amino acids. V lost 1 base and J lost 10; bases outside the gene matches: 4. DNA for the CDR3: TGTGCCTGGAGTGCGGGACAGGGGGCTGGAAAACTGTTTTTT. This sequence encodes CAWSAGQGAGKLFF.

This chain links TRBV18 with TRBJ1-5, with 7 bases identical to TRBD1. This CDR3 has 15 residues. Trimming cost V 3 bases and J 5 bases; bases outside gene matches: 7. Germline V lookup: CDR1 KGHSH, CDR2 LQKENI. CDR3 protein: CASSPYQGVDQPQHF. The CDR3 region has the DNA TGTGCCAGCTCACCTTACCAGGGGGTGGATCAGCCCCAGCATTTT.